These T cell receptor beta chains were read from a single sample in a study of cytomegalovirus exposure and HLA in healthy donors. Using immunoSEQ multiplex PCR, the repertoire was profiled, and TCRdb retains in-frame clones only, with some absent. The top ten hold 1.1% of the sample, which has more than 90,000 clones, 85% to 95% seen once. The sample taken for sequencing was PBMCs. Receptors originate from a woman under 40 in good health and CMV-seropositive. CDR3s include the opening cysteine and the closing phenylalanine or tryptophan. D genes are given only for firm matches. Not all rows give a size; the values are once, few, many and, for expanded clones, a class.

CDR3: CASSTRLARTDTQYF; DNA: TGTGCCAGCAGCACTCGACTAGCCCGCACAGATACGCAGTATTTT; V: TRBV11-2; size: -; length: 15; D: TRBD2; J: TRBJ2-3
CDR3: CASSTPGTGLGYTF; DNA: TGTGCCAGCAGTACCCCCGGGACAGGGCTCGGCTACACCTTC; V: TRBV6-1; size: few; length: 14; D: TRBD1; J: TRBJ1-2
CDR3: CASSQASGRGRADTQYF; DNA: TGCGCCAGCAGCCAAGCTAGCGGCCGGGGGAGGGCAGATACGCAGTATTTT; V: TRBV4-3; size: once; length: 17; D: TRBD2; J: TRBJ2-3
CDR3: CASSRLPLSGEKLFF; DNA: TGTGCCAGCAGCCGCCTTCCTCTGTCGGGTGAAAAACTGTTTTTT; V: TRBV7-2; size: -; length: 15; D: -; J: TRBJ1-4
CDR3: CASRLAGGPETQYF; DNA: TGTGCCAGCCGCTTGGCGGGAGGGCCGGAGACCCAGTACTTC; V: TRBV7-2; size: -; length: 14; D: TRBD2; J: TRBJ2-5
CDR3: CASSGGLAESTDTQYF; DNA: TGTGCCAGCAGCGGCGGACTAGCGGAGAGCACAGATACGCAGTATTTT; V: TRBV9; size: -; length: 16; D: TRBD2; J: TRBJ2-3
CDR3: CASSPLMDRGGNTIYF; DNA: TGTGCCAGCTCACCACTGATGGACAGAGGAGGAAACACCATATATTTT; V: TRBV18; size: -; length: 16; D: -; J: TRBJ1-3
CDR3: CASREQGNQPQHF; DNA: TGTGCCAGCAGGGAACAGGGGAATCAGCCCCAGCATTTT; V: TRBV28; size: -; length: 13; D: TRBD1; J: TRBJ1-5
CDR3: CASSLGSGGTGTRGEQYF; DNA: TGTGCCAGCAGCTTAGGGTCGGGCGGGACAGGCACCAGAGGCGAGCAGTACTTC; V: TRBV7-8; size: -; length: 18; D: TRBD1; J: TRBJ2-7
CDR3: CASSWTGNGYTF; DNA: TGTGCCAGCAGCTGGACAGGGAATGGCTACACCTTC; V: TRBV28; size: -; length: 12; D: TRBD1; J: TRBJ1-2
CDR3: CASSPGTFSSYNEQFF; DNA: TGTGCCAGCAGCCCAGGGACTTTCAGCTCCTACAATGAGCAGTTCTTC; V: TRBV28; size: -; length: 16; D: -; J: TRBJ2-1
CDR3: CASSPGLPYNEQFF; DNA: TGTGCCAGCAGCCCAGGACTCCCCTACAATGAGCAGTTCTTC; V: TRBV11-2; size: -; length: 14; D: -; J: TRBJ2-1
CDR3: CAWSLVGPADTQYF; DNA: TGTGCCTGGAGTTTGGTGGGCCCGGCAGATACGCAGTATTTT; V: TRBV30; size: -; length: 14; D: -; J: TRBJ2-3
CDR3: CASSLGQSNSYEQYF; DNA: TGTGCCAGCAGCTTAGGACAGTCCAACTCCTACGAGCAGTACTTC; V: TRBV13; size: -; length: 15; D: -; J: TRBJ2-7
CDR3: CASRGLANEQFF; DNA: TGCGCCAGCAGAGGACTAGCGAATGAGCAGTTCTTC; V: TRBV4-1; size: -; length: 12; D: TRBD2; J: TRBJ2-1
CDR3: CASSVVGTSGYNEQFF; DNA: TGTGCCAGCAGCGTAGTCGGGACTAGCGGTTACAATGAGCAGTTCTTC; V: TRBV9; size: -; length: 16; D: TRBD2; J: TRBJ2-1
CDR3: CASSQYRLTQISETNEQFF; DNA: TGTGCCAGCAGCCAATATAGACTGACCCAGATATCGGAAACCAATGAGCAGTTCTTC; V: TRBV4-2; size: -; length: 19; D: -; J: TRBJ2-1
CDR3: CASSYSGGNTEAFF; DNA: TGTGCCAGCAGTTACTCGGGGGGTAACACTGAAGCTTTCTTT; V: TRBV6-6; size: -; length: 14; D: -; J: TRBJ1-1
CDR3: CASSIGQGRRETQYF; DNA: TGTGCCAGTAGTATCGGACAGGGGCGCCGAGAGACCCAGTACTTC; V: TRBV19; size: once; length: 15; D: TRBD1; J: TRBJ2-5
CDR3: CASSEEGAAGNQPQHF; DNA: TGTGCCAGCAGTGAAGAGGGGGCGGCGGGCAATCAGCCCCAGCATTTT; V: TRBV6-1; size: -; length: 16; D: TRBD1; J: TRBJ1-5
CDR3: CAISEVPNQPQHF; DNA: TGTGCCATCAGTGAGGTTCCGAATCAGCCCCAGCATTTT; V: TRBV10-3; size: -; length: 13; D: -; J: TRBJ1-5
CDR3: CASSETGLNQPQHF; DNA: TGTGCCAGCAGTGAGACAGGGCTGAATCAGCCCCAGCATTTT; V: TRBV25-1; size: -; length: 14; D: TRBD1; J: TRBJ1-5
CDR3: CASSWGLAGPNEQFF; DNA: TGTGCCAGCAGCTGGGGACTAGCGGGACCCAATGAGCAGTTCTTC; V: TRBV7-8; size: -; length: 15; D: TRBD2; J: TRBJ2-1
CDR3: CASSHPQGSGDEQYF; DNA: TGTGCCAGCAGTCACCCGCAAGGGAGCGGGGACGAGCAGTACTTC; V: TRBV28; size: -; length: 15; D: TRBD2; J: TRBJ2-7
CDR3: CASSLSFGQGEYEQYF; DNA: TGTGCCAGCAGTTTATCTTTCGGGCAGGGGGAATACGAGCAGTACTTC; V: TRBV27; size: -; length: 16; D: TRBD1; J: TRBJ2-7
CDR3: CASSLRWDTLEKLFF; DNA: TGTGCCAGCAGCCTCCGTTGGGACACCCTTGAAAAACTGTTTTTT; V: TRBV7-8; size: -; length: 15; D: -; J: TRBJ1-4
CDR3: CASSFPGGGQPQHF; DNA: TGTGCCAGCAGTTTCCCCGGGGGGGGTCAGCCCCAGCATTTT; V: TRBV28; size: -; length: 14; D: -; J: TRBJ1-5
CDR3: CASRLTGTGNYGYTF; DNA: TGTGCCAGCAGGCTAACCGGGACAGGAAACTATGGCTACACCTTC; V: TRBV6-5; size: -; length: 15; D: TRBD1; J: TRBJ1-2
CDR3: CASSFGLAVWDEQFF; DNA: TGTGCCAGCAGCTTCGGACTAGCGGTCTGGGATGAGCAGTTCTTC; V: TRBV11-2; size: -; length: 15; D: TRBD2; J: TRBJ2-1
CDR3: CASSLALGTSGSHYNEQFF; DNA: TGTGCCAGCAGCTTGGCGCTCGGGACTAGCGGGAGTCACTACAATGAGCAGTTCTTC; V: TRBV5-8; size: -; length: 19; D: TRBD2; J: TRBJ2-1
CDR3: CAWRTGQRKYGYTF; DNA: TGTGCCTGGAGGACGGGACAGAGAAAATATGGCTACACCTTC; V: TRBV30; size: -; length: 14; D: TRBD1; J: TRBJ1-2
CDR3: CASSLPGQGEAFF; DNA: TGTGCCAGCAGCTTGCCGGGACAGGGTGAAGCTTTCTTT; V: TRBV11-2; size: -; length: 13; D: TRBD1; J: TRBJ1-1
CDR3: CASSQVGQWQPYGYTF; DNA: TGTGCCAGCAGCCAAGTAGGACAGTGGCAGCCCTATGGCTACACCTTC; V: TRBV5-5; size: -; length: 16; D: -; J: TRBJ1-2
CDR3: CASSEETGGRYGYTF; DNA: TGTGCCAGCAGTGAAGAAACAGGGGGTCGCTATGGCTACACCTTC; V: TRBV6-1; size: few; length: 15; D: TRBD1; J: TRBJ1-2
CDR3: CAIQKMDRGRKLWDEQYF; DNA: TGTGCCATCCAGAAAATGGACAGGGGCCGGAAACTTTGGGACGAGCAGTACTTC; V: TRBV28; size: -; length: 18; D: TRBD1; J: TRBJ2-7
CDR3: CASKPETSSYEQYF; DNA: TGTGCCAGCAAGCCGGAGACTAGCTCCTACGAGCAGTACTTC; V: TRBV5-4; size: -; length: 14; D: -; J: TRBJ2-7
CDR3: CASSVAGGPSGEQFF; DNA: TGTGCCAGCAGCGTAGCGGGAGGGCCGTCGGGCGAGCAGTTCTTC; V: TRBV9; size: -; length: 15; D: TRBD2; J: TRBJ2-1
CDR3: CASSQEKDRVYEQFF; DNA: TGCGCCAGCAGCCAAGAAAAGGACAGGGTGTATGAGCAGTTCTTC; V: TRBV4-1; size: -; length: 15; D: TRBD1; J: TRBJ2-1
CDR3: CASSPSGSGLAGELFF; DNA: TGTGCCAGCAGCCCAAGCGGGAGTGGGCTGGCCGGGGAGCTGTTTTTT; V: TRBV7-6; size: -; length: 16; D: TRBD2; J: TRBJ2-2
CDR3: CASSYSKGGRGGEAFF; DNA: TGTGCCAGCAGTTACTCGAAAGGGGGACGAGGTGGTGAAGCTTTCTTT; V: TRBV6-6; size: once; length: 16; D: -; J: TRBJ1-1